Below are 15 T cell receptor beta chains sequenced from a single sample in a study of T cells after yellow fever vaccination. TCRdb reanalysed the 5' RACE reads using MiXCR and keeps one entry per CDR3 protein. The sample lists around 250,000 distinct CDR3 sequences; about 5.2% were seen once. The sequences come from CD4+ T cells sorted from PBMCs, collected on the day of the yellow fever booster vaccination. The receptors originated from a man aged 18 to 30 who received the YFV17D yellow fever vaccine.

This clonotype was seen at least ten times. This chain uses TRBV5-6 with TRBJ2-1; TRBD2 might be the D (5 bases). The V and J ends lost 3 bases and 0 bases respectively, with 10 bases between them. CDR1 and CDR2 from the germline V gene are SGHDT and YYEEEE. This CDR3 is built from 15 residues. CDR3 nucleotides: TGTGCCAGCAGCTACGGGGTCAGCTCCTACAATGAGCAGTTCTTC. Residues: CASSYGVSSYNEQFF. Drawing the rest from reference TRBV5-6 and TRBJ2-1, the complete variable domain is DAGVTQSPTHLIKTRGQQVTLRCSPKSGHDTVSWYQQALGQGPQFIFQYYEEEERQRGNFPDRFSGHQFPNYSSELNVNALLLGDSALYLCASSYGVSSYNEQFFGPGTRLTVL.

This clonotype has at least ten counts. The chain links TRBV27 to TRBJ2-5; TRBD1 is a possible D gene (5 bases). Germline loops: CDR1 MNHEY, CDR2 SMNVEV (reference sequence). Deletions cut 9 bases from V and 1 base from J, with 15 bases between. CDR3 size: 14 residues. The CDR3 DNA reads as TGTGCCAGGAGAGATCGAGACAGCCAAGAGACCCAGTACTTC. Translation gives CARRDRDSQETQYF.

This clonotype showed up just a few times. The gene calls are TRBV4-3 and TRBJ1-1; TRBD1 matches 8 bases. V gave up 4 bases and J gave up 1 base; unmatched junction bases: 5. CDR1 LGHNA and CDR2 YSLEER come from the germline V gene. This CDR3 contains 15 residues. CDR3 amino acids: CASSLLDRGNTEAFF. The CDR3 nucleotides are TGCGCCAGCAGCCTACTTGACAGGGGGAACACTGAAGCTTTCTTT.

Only a few counts were recorded for this clonotype. The CDR3, as DNA: TGTGCCAGCAGCTTGGTTCTAGCGGGGGGTGGGACCCAGTACTTC. This translates into CASSLVLAGGGTQYF. The V and J genes are TRBV5-5 and TRBJ2-5; 11 nucleotides agree with TRBD2. This CDR3 has 15 amino acids. J was trimmed by 7 bases and V by 0 bases; bases with no gene match: 5. Germline V lookup: CDR1 SGHKS, CDR2 YYEKEE (reference sequence).

The V gene is TRBV5-5, the J gene TRBJ1-1; D not certain. This CDR3 has 11 residues. Germline V gene lookup returns CDR1 SGHKS and CDR2 YYEKEE (reference sequence). Between the trimmed V and J ends, which lost 0 bases and 8 bases, there was a span of 5 bases. The CDR3 bases are TGTGCCAGCAGCTTGGTCACCGAAGCTTTCTTT. It specifies CASSLVTEAFF.

The chain uses TRBV6-5 and TRBJ1-1; 9 bases map to TRBD1. The J segment lost 4 bases and the V segment lost 1 base, leaving 10 bases of the junction unmatched. This CDR3 comprises 17 residues. Germline V gene lookup returns CDR1 MNHEY and CDR2 SVGAGI. CDR3 residues: CASSYYSTGGVATEAFF. In nucleotides, the CDR3 is TGTGCCAGCAGTTACTACTCTACAGGGGGCGTCGCCACTGAAGCTTTCTTT.

This clonotype showed up just a few times. In DNA, the CDR3 is TGTGCCAGCCAACAGGGAGCTGGGGCCAACGTCCTGACTTTC. Its translation is CASQQGAGANVLTF. The V and J genes are TRBV7-9 and TRBJ2-6, with D possibly TRBD1 on 6 matching bases. The CDR3 is made up of 14 amino acids. The V end lost 8 bases, the J end lost 2 bases, and 10 bases lay between the germline ends. Per germline, CDR1 SEHNR and CDR2 FQNEAQ (reference sequence).

Many counts were recorded for this clonotype. The chain couples TRBV29-1 to TRBJ2-5; the D is unclear. This CDR3 contains 13 residues. Trimming pared 1 base from V and 1 base from J, leaving 7 bases between. The germline gives CDR1 SQVTM, CDR2 ANQGSEA. The CDR3 DNA sequence: TGCAGCGTTGAAGCTCCTAGCCAAGAGACCCAGTACTTC. This codes for CSVEAPSQETQYF. Looking up the rest from reference TRBV29-1 and TRBJ2-5 gives the full variable domain: SAVISQKPSRDICQRGTSLTIQCQVDSQVTMMFWYRQQPGQSLTLIATANQGSEATYESGFVIDKFPISRPNLTFSTLTVSNMSPEDSSIYLCSVEAPSQETQYFGPGTRLLVL.

V usage is TRBV4-1 and J usage is TRBJ1-5, with D perhaps matching TRBD1 (5 bases). Germline CDR1 and CDR2: MGHRA and YSYEKL. The CDR3 runs to 14 residues. The ends were cut back, 0 bases at V and 5 bases at J, with 8 bases in the middle. This chain's CDR3 is CASSQDRGDQPQHF. As DNA, the CDR3 is TGCGCCAGCAGCCAAGATCGGGGGGATCAGCCCCAGCATTTT.

The CDR3 coding sequence is TGTGCCAGCAGCAACCAACCAAATCAGCCCCAGCATTTT. Protein product: CASSNQPNQPQHF. The chain employs TRBV3-1 and TRBJ1-5; no reliable D call. Trimming removed 5 bases from V and 4 bases from J, with 9 bases in between. The germline V gene encodes CDR1 LGHDT and CDR2 YNNKEL (reference sequence). CDR3 length equals 13 residues.

This clonotype was observed at least ten times. V gene TRBV5-1 combines with J gene TRBJ1-1; D gene ambiguous. This CDR3 is built from 15 residues. The V end lost 3 bases, the J end lost 0 bases, and 12 bases lay between the germline ends. The germline CDR1 and CDR2 sequences are SGHRS and YFSETQ. The CDR3 DNA follows: TGCGCCAGCAGCTCTGACACCGGTATGAACACTGAAGCTTTCTTT. Protein: CASSSDTGMNTEAFF.

This clonotype was found a few times. The chain couples TRBV20-1 to TRBJ2-3, with D perhaps matching TRBD2 (5 bases). V lost 6 bases and J lost 3, with 22 bases in between. CDR3 size: 16 residues. The germline V gene has CDR1 DFQATT and CDR2 SNEGSKA (reference sequence). The CDR3: CSAPRRKSGLTDTQYF. The CDR3 region has the DNA TGCAGTGCCCCACGGAGGAAAAGTGGGTTGACAGATACGCAGTATTTT.

This clonotype has more than one count but fewer than ten. The chain joins TRBV3-1 to TRBJ1-2, with 10 positions matching TRBD1. Germline V lookup: CDR1 LGHDT, CDR2 YNNKEL (reference sequence). The CDR3 has 16 residues. J lost 3 bases, V lost 4 bases, and 8 bases had no gene match. The CDR3 region has the DNA TGTGCCAGCAGCCGCGGGACAGGGGTCCGGCACTATGGCTACACCTTC. Its translation is CASSRGTGVRHYGYTF.

This chain uses TRBV27 with TRBJ1-3, with a tentative D call TRBD1 (5 bases). V was cut by 3 bases and J by 0 bases, with 9 bases left in between. Germline V gene data show CDR1 as MNHEY and CDR2 as SMNVEV (reference sequence). CDR3 length equals 15 residues. The CDR3 here is CASSLGRISGNTIYF. CDR3 DNA: TGTGCCAGCAGTTTGGGGCGGATCTCTGGAAACACCATATATTTT.

In its sample, this clonotype was seen many times. V and J are TRBV4-3 and TRBJ2-3; D call uncertain. From germline, CDR1 is LGHNA and CDR2 YSLEER. V was cut by 0 bases and J by 8 bases, with 9 bases left in between. This CDR3 region has 13 residues. The CDR3 bases are TGCGCCAGCAGCCAAGATGTGGGTTTTACGCAGTATTTT. Amino acids: CASSQDVGFTQYF.